Listed here are 3 T cell receptor beta chains from one sample, sequenced in a study of T cell changes during pregnancy in multiple sclerosis. Libraries were prepared by immunoSEQ multiplex PCR; TCRdb keeps only in-frame clonotypes and omits some of them. The profile covers tens of thousands of clones, with 93% appearing a single time and more than 2.5% taken by the ten largest. The source material was peripheral blood, sampled in the second trimester of pregnancy. These receptors originate from a female donor with multiple sclerosis, enrolled in a pregnancy study.

The genes are TRBV15 and TRBJ1-4; 8 bases are shared with TRBD1. Germline lookup yields CDR1 LNHNV and CDR2 YYDKDF (reference sequence). V lost 6 bases and J lost 7; bases outside the gene matches: 7. The CDR3 length is 14 residues. The CDR3 coding sequence is TGTGCCACCAGGGCACAGGGGGTGGGTGAAAAACTGTTTTTT. Translated: CATRAQGVGEKLFF.

This clone has just a few counts. The rearrangement uses TRBV11-3 and TRBJ2-1; tentative D call: TRBD2 (6 bases). V lost 5 bases to trimming and J lost 6 bases, with 14 bases between them. Germline values: CDR1 SGHNT, CDR2 YENEEA. The CDR3 sequence is 14 residues long. CDR3 in amino acids: CASSPGLRTNEQFF. CDR3 nucleotides: TGTGCCAGCAGCCCCGGACTAAGAACCAATGAGCAGTTCTTC.

This chain connects TRBV30 to TRBJ2-7; 8 bases are a match to TRBD1. The CDR3 is 14 amino acids. CDR1 is GTSNPN and CDR2 is SVGIG in the germline V gene (reference sequence). With V trimmed by 2 bases and J by 3 bases, 6 bases remained unmatched. Written as DNA, the CDR3 is TGTGCCTGGAGTTTCGACAGGGGTCACTACGAGCAGTACTTC. It specifies CAWSFDRGHYEQYF.